A selection of T cell receptor beta chains follows, all from one sample in a study of T cell responses to AZD1222 COVID-19 vaccine. Profiling relied on immunoSEQ multiplex PCR, and the TCRdb table lists in-frame clones only, not all of them. The sample has about 120,000 clones, 87% seen once. Here the sequenced sample was peripheral blood, taken on day 0 of AZD1222 vaccination. The receptors were sampled from an adult in good health. Each CDR3 is given with its conserved first and last residue. A D gene is named only where the DNA matches it firmly. Where a row states a size, it is once, few, many or the class of an expanded clone; other rows omit it.

D,J,size,V,CDR3,DNA
TRBD2,TRBJ2-7,NA,TRBV13,CASSPRLAGNYEQYF,TGTGCCAGCAGCCCCCGACTAGCGGGTAACTACGAGCAGTACTTC
TRBD1,TRBJ2-5,few,TRBV11-2,CASSLPTGGGETQYF,TGTGCCAGCAGCTTACCCACAGGGGGCGGGGAGACCCAGTACTTC
TRBD1,TRBJ2-7,NA,TRBV27,CASSLSPGQGYEQYF,TGTGCCAGCAGTTTATCACCGGGACAGGGCTACGAGCAGTACTTC
TRBD2,TRBJ2-7,NA,TRBV7-8,CASSASGTSLDEQYF,TGTGCCAGCAGCGCGTCCGGGACTAGCTTAGACGAGCAGTACTTC
TRBD2,TRBJ2-3,NA,TRBV28,CASKTWRREVLDTQYF,TGTGCCAGCAAGACCTGGCGGCGGGAGGTCTTAGATACGCAGTATTTT
TRBD2,TRBJ2-7,NA,TRBV7-9,CASSFWGGTYEQYF,TGTGCCAGCAGCTTTTGGGGGGGGACCTACGAGCAGTACTTC
NA,TRBJ1-5,NA,TRBV20-1,CSARDLQAQHF,TGCAGTGCTAGAGATCTCCAAGCCCAGCATTTT
NA,TRBJ2-4,few,TRBV18,CASSPTFDGIQYF,TGTGCCAGCTCACCAACATTTGATGGCATTCAGTACTTC
TRBD1,TRBJ2-3,NA,TRBV5-1,CASSLSRGQGYIPSTDTQYF,TGCGCCAGCAGCCTATCACGTGGACAGGGATATATACCTAGCACAGATACGCAGTATTTT
TRBD1,TRBJ2-7,NA,TRBV6-5,CASRPGQGSPYEQYF,TGTGCCAGCAGACCGGGACAGGGGTCCCCCTACGAGCAGTACTTC